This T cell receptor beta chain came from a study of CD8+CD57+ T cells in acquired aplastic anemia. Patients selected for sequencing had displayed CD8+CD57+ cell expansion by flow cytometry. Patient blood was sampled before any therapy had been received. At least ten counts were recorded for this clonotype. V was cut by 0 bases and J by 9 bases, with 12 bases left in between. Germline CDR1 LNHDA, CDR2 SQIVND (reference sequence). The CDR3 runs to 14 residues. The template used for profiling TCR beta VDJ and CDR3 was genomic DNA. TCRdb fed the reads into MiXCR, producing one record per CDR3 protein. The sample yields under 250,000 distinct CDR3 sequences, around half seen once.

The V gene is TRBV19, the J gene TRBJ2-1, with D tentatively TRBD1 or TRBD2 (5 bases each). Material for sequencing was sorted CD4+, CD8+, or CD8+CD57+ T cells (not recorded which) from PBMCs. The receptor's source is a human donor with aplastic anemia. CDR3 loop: CASSIDLVRGEQFF. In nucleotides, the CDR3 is TGTGCCAGTAGTATAGATCTGGTGAGGGGTGAGCAGTTCTTC.